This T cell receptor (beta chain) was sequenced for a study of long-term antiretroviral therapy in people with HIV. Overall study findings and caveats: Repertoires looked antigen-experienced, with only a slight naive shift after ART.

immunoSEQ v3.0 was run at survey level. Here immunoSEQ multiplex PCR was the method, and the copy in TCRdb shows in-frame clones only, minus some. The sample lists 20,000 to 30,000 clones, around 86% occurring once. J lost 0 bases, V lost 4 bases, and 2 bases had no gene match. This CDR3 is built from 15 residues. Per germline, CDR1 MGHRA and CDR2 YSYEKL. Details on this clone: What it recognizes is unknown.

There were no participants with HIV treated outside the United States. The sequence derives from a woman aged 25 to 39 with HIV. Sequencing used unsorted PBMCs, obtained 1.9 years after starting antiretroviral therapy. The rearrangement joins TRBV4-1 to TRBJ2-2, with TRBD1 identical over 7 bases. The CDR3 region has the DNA TGCGCCAGCAGCCTCGGGACAGCGAACACCGGGGAGCTGTTTTTT. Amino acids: CASSLGTANTGELFF.